Each of the 10 T cell receptor beta chains below was sequenced from the same sample in a study of identical twins (dated by TCRdb to 2015 to 2016). Preparation of the library involved 5' RACE. Sequencing was performed on an Illumina HiSeq 2000. TCRdb's own reprocessing of the public reads used fastp at Q25 and MiXCR and kept productive beta chains. Each entry merges the rows of one CDR3 protein and shows their most common DNA and genes. The sample yields some 590,000 distinct CDR3 sequences; 9.5% to 10% were counted once. The biggest ten clones account for under 3.5% of the sample. These data were likewise used in another study, on yellow fever vaccine responses in identical twins.

The sequencing sample was made of PBMCs. The receptors originated from a woman between 18 and 29 years old in good health.

The chain uses TRBV6-2 or TRBV6-3 and TRBJ1-2, with a weak D call TRBD1 (6 bases). Deletions cut 6 bases from V and 2 bases from J, with 16 bases between. The germline V gene has CDR1 MNHEY and CDR2 SVGEGT. The CDR3 runs 15 residues. CDR3 residues: CASRSAGDRNYGYTF. DNA of the CDR3: TGTGCCAGCAGGTCCGCAGGGGATAGGAACTATGGCTACACCTTC.

This chain joins TRBV9 and TRBJ2-3; 7 bases fit TRBD2. The CDR3 totals 15 residues. Germline CDR1 SGDLS, CDR2 YYNGEE. With 4 bases clipped from V and 0 bases from J, the junction kept 5 bases outside the gene matches. This CDR3 is CASSPTSVSTDTQYF. The CDR3 nucleotides are TGTGCCAGCAGCCCAACTAGCGTTAGCACAGATACGCAGTATTTT.

In this sample, this clonotype turned up a few times. The chain employs TRBV6-2 or TRBV6-3 and TRBJ1-1; TRBD1 agrees at 9 bases. Germline values: CDR1 MNHEY, CDR2 SVGEGT. V lost 5 bases to trimming and J lost 6 bases; unmatched junction nucleotides: 13. This CDR3 is 16 amino acids long. CDR3 amino acids: CASSLQGAVVYAEAFF. CDR3 sequence (DNA): TGTGCCAGCAGTCTACAGGGGGCCGTGGTATACGCTGAAGCTTTCTTT.

CDR3 DNA: TGTGCCAGCAGTGGGGTTGGTAACCAAGAGACCCAGTACTTC. Protein sequence: CASSGVGNQETQYF. The rearrangement uses TRBV2 and TRBJ2-5; D ambiguous. The CDR3 spans 14 residues. The V gene's germline CDR1 is SNHLY and CDR2 FYNNEI. Trimming shortened V by 4 bases and J by 0 bases, and 9 bases separated the two germline ends.

CDR3 sequence (DNA): TGTGCCTGGAGTGAAGGCCGGAGCACAGATACGCAGTATTTT. Translated: CAWSEGRSTDTQYF. This rearrangement joins TRBV30 to TRBJ2-3; no firm D call. V was cut by 1 base and J by 0 bases, with 8 bases left in between. The germline gives CDR1 GTSNPN, CDR2 SVGIG (reference sequence). The CDR3 extends over 14 amino acids.

This clonotype was seen many times. This chain connects TRBV4-2 to TRBJ2-3, with D unresolved. The V gene's germline CDR1 is LGHNA and CDR2 YNFKEQ. The CDR3 runs to 15 residues. Trimming shortened V by 3 bases and J by 2 bases, and 12 bases separated the two germline ends. The CDR3 loop is CASSQYTENTDTQYF. CDR3 nucleotide sequence: TGTGCCAGCAGCCAGTACACGGAAAACACAGATACGCAGTATTTT.

This clonotype was observed a few times. This chain connects TRBV29-1 to TRBJ2-5; 11 bases fit TRBD2. The length of the CDR3 is 16 residues. After removal of 0 bases from V and 4 bases from J, the junction contained 7 bases not matched to a gene. Germline CDR1 reads SQVTM; CDR2 reads ANQGSEA. CDR3 region: CSVEDWLAGGAETQYF. The CDR3 nucleotides read TGCAGCGTTGAAGATTGGCTAGCGGGAGGAGCAGAGACCCAGTACTTC.

In the case of this clonotype: Germline is not matched at one junction end, which may reflect a read error. The V call is TRBV23-1, the J call TRBJ2-4, with 10 bases aligning to TRBD1. TRBV23-1 belongs to the ORF category, with a function that is uncertain. The CDR3 is 10 residues long. CDR3 sequence (DNA): TGCGCCAGCAGTCGACAGGGGGCGGGATTC. Amino acids: CASSRQGAGF.

This clonotype was counted many times. The rearrangement links TRBV7-9 to TRBJ1-2; 8 nucleotides line up with TRBD1. Germline CDR1 reads SEHNR; CDR2 reads FQNEAQ (reference sequence). The CDR3 covers 14 residues. The V gene end was trimmed by 4 bases and the J gene end by 6 bases; junction bases not matched to a gene: 7. The CDR3: CASSWGDRRHGYTF. The CDR3 DNA reads as TGTGCCAGCAGCTGGGGGGACAGGAGGCATGGCTACACCTTC.

The table lists this clonotype with many counts. This chain joins TRBV12-3 or TRBV12-4 and TRBJ2-5, with D maybe TRBD2 (5 bases). V was pared by 1 base and J by 2 bases, with 11 bases between. The CDR3 runs 15 residues. The CDR3 reads CASSLEGRFQETQYF. CDR3 nucleotides: TGTGCCAGCAGTTTAGAAGGGAGATTTCAAGAGACCCAGTACTTC.